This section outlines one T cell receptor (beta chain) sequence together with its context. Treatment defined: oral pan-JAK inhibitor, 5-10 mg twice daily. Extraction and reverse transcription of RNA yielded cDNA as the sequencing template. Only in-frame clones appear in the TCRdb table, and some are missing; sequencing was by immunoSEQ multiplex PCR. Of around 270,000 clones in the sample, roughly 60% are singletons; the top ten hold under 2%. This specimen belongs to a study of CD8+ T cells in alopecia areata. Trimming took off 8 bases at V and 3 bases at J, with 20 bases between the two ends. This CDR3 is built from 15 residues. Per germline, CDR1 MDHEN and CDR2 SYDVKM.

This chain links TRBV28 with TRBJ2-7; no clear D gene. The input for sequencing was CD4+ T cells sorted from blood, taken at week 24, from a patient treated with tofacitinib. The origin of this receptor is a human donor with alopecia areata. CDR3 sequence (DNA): TGTGCCAGCTCCCCCCTAATCGGGCTGAGCTACGAGCAGTACTTC. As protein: CASSPLIGLSYEQYF.